What follows describes a single TCR beta chain. Its antigen remains unknown. This specimen comes from a study of regulatory T cells in long-lasting Graves disease. General study points: A reduction in accuracy may have resulted from the small sample size.

To make TCR beta libraries, researchers used iRepertoire HTBI primers and Arm-PCR of CDR3 regions. MiXCR, applied by TCRdb to the multiplex PCR reads, yields one record per CDR3 protein. The profile shows about 540,000 distinct CDR3 sequences, roughly 14% of them singletons. Stated time point: newly diagnosed GD, antithyroid drugs for less than 3 months. The TCR library was made from RNA extracted from PBMCs. V shed 6 bases and J shed 3 bases, with 21 bases lying between them. Per the germline V gene, CDR1 is DFQATT and CDR2 is SNEGSKA (reference sequence). The CDR3 is 16 amino acids. The data were also submitted as part of a second study, on T cells in Graves' hyperthyroidism and ophthalmopathy.

The chain combines TRBV20-1 with TRBJ2-1; the D gene could be TRBD1 or TRBD2 (5 bases each). This specimen consisted of peripheral blood mononuclear cells (PBMCs), obtained at new diagnosis, from a patient treated with antithyroid drugs. This TCR was sampled from a young man with Graves disease. The CDR3 reads CSADKRDPGGYNEQFF. The CDR3 DNA sequence: TGCAGTGCGGACAAACGGGACCCCGGCGGCTACAATGAGCAGTTCTTC.